What follows are 19 T cell receptor beta chains derived from one specimen sequenced in a study of control samples from healthy donors and cancer patients (dated by TCRdb to between 2020 and 2021). Libraries were constructed by the immunoSEQ multiplex PCR assay. Imported from immuneACCESS, the table was reduced by TCRdb to in-frame sequences with V and J called. These copies leave out some clones; in studies compared against another copy, an unresolved V gene accounts for under half, and the cause of the remainder is not known. The table for this sample lists some 70,000 clones; 65% to 85% of them were counted only once. About 15% of the sample is held by the ten biggest clonotypes. Sequenced material: blood. The receptor set was obtained from a man in his 60s in good health.

The rearrangement uses TRBV4-3 and TRBJ1-2, with unresolved D. Trimming removed 4 bases at V and 0 bases at J, with 12 bases between. The CDR3 loop spans 15 amino acids. Germline V gene lookup returns CDR1 LGHNA and CDR2 YSLEER. CDR3 amino acids: CASSRETISNYGYTF. CDR3 DNA: TGCGCCAGCAGCCGAGAGACAATCTCTAACTATGGCTACACCTTC.

The gene calls are TRBV5-1 and TRBJ1-1, with unresolved D. Germline CDR1 SGHRS, CDR2 YFSETQ. V was trimmed by 2 bases and J by 1 base, leaving 9 bases between them. This CDR3 region has 14 residues. CDR3 region: CASSLALGNTEAFF. In nucleotides, the CDR3 is TGCGCCAGCAGCTTAGCCCTCGGGAACACTGAAGCTTTCTTT.

This chain joins TRBV7-2 and TRBJ2-3, with unresolved D. V lost 1 base and J lost 0, with 14 bases in between. The CDR3 has 17 residues. Germline values: CDR1 SGHTA, CDR2 FQGNSA. CDR3: CASSLVALAHSTDTQYF. The CDR3 coding sequence is TGTGCCAGCAGCTTAGTTGCCCTGGCCCATAGCACAGATACGCAGTATTTT.

With regard to this clone: Other DNA sequences in the sample encode the same CDR3. The chain employs TRBV5-1 and TRBJ2-7; D possibly corresponds to TRBD1 (5 bases). CDR3 size: 13 residues. Per germline, CDR1 SGHRS and CDR2 YFSETQ. The V gene lost 1 base and the J gene lost 3 bases, with 8 bases spanning the gap. The CDR3 here is CASSLRQGYEQYF. CDR3 in DNA: TGCGCCAGCAGCTTGCGCCAGGGCTACGAGCAGTACTTC.

This sequence joins TRBV4-3 and TRBJ1-6; weak D call: TRBD1 (6 bases). V shed 4 bases and J shed 8 bases, with 12 bases lying between them. The CDR3 totals 14 residues. The germline V gene encodes CDR1 LGHNA and CDR2 YSLEER. The CDR3 bases are TGCGCCAGCAGCCGGGGGGGGCCGGATTCACCCCTCCACTTT. Translation: CASSRGGPDSPLHF.

The genes are TRBV6-5 and TRBJ2-1, with 12 nucleotides matching TRBD2. V shed 0 bases, J shed 9 bases, and the junction held 3 bases outside the gene matches. Germline CDR1 and CDR2: MNHEY and SVGAGI. The CDR3 loop spans 15 amino acids. Here the CDR3 DNA reads TGTGCCAGCAGTTACTCGACTAGCGGGAGCGCTGAGCAGTTCTTC. Encoded protein: CASSYSTSGSAEQFF.

V gene TRBV19 combines with J gene TRBJ2-2; 7 bases map to TRBD1. The germline V gene encodes CDR1 LNHDA and CDR2 SQIVND (reference sequence). This CDR3 has 13 residues. J lost 4 bases, V lost 5 bases, and 1 base had no gene match. Here the CDR3 DNA reads TGTGCCAGTAGTGACAGGGCCACCGGGGAGCTGTTTTTT. It is translated as CASSDRATGELFF.

The CDR3 DNA reads as TGTGCCAGCAGCCCCACCCTAGCTAGCATGTACAATGAGCAGTTCTTC. Translating it yields CASSPTLASMYNEQFF. The V gene is TRBV4-2, the J gene TRBJ2-1; the D gene is possibly TRBD2 (5 bases). CDR3 length: 16 amino acids. Trimming shortened V by 4 bases and J by 4 bases, and 17 bases separated the two germline ends. The V gene's germline CDR1 is LGHNA and CDR2 YNFKEQ.

This clone was picked up a small number of times. The CDR3 DNA sequence: TGTGCCACCAGTGATTTGTCTGGCGGCACCGGGGAGCTGTTTTTT. This sequence encodes CATSDLSGGTGELFF. The chain combines TRBV24-1 with TRBJ2-2; D is uncertain. CDR1 and CDR2 from the germline V gene are KGHDR and SFDVKD. Trimming took off 0 bases at V and 4 bases at J, with 8 bases between the two ends. The CDR3 runs 15 residues.

V gene TRBV7-9 combines with J gene TRBJ2-3; D is perhaps TRBD1 (6 bases). The length of the CDR3 is 13 residues. Germline V gene sequence: CDR1 SEHNR, CDR2 FQNEAQ (reference sequence). Trimming took 2 bases from V and 6 from J, leaving 9 bases between them. The CDR3 loop is CASSLRGWDTQYF. CDR3 bases: TGTGCCAGCAGCTTAAGGGGGTGGGATACGCAGTATTTT.

This sequence joins TRBV14 and TRBJ2-1, with D unclear. CDR1 SGHDN and CDR2 FVKESK come from the germline V gene. The V and J ends lost 4 bases and 6 bases respectively, with 10 bases between them. The CDR3 is 13 residues long. The CDR3 nucleotides are TGTGCCAGCAGCCCATCACTTCTCAATGAGCAGTTCTTC. Translating it yields CASSPSLLNEQFF. The complete variable domain, with remaining parts taken from reference TRBV14 and TRBJ2-1, reads EAGVTQFPSHSVIEKGQTVTLRCDPISGHDNLYWYRRVMGKEIKFLLHFVKESKQDESGMPNNRFLAERTGGTYSTLKVQPAELEDSGVYFCASSPSLLNEQFFGPGTRLTVL.

The chain links TRBV15 to TRBJ1-3, with D hard to call. Germline-derived CDR1 and CDR2 are LNHNV and YYDKDF (reference sequence). V lost 0 bases to trimming and J lost 3 bases, with 12 bases between them. This CDR3 contains 16 residues. Here the CDR3 reads CATSRDLMGSGNTIYF. The CDR3 DNA reads as TGTGCCACCAGCAGAGATCTTATGGGGAGTGGAAACACCATATATTTT.

The rearrangement uses TRBV30 and TRBJ1-5; a weak D match, TRBD1 (6 bases). The CDR3 is 16 residues long. CDR1 GTSNPN and CDR2 SVGIG come from the germline V gene (reference sequence). V lost 4 bases, J lost 1 base, and 17 bases lay in between. The CDR3 sequence: CAWTPGGQGSNQPQHF. The CDR3 DNA reads as TGTGCCTGGACTCCCGGGGGGCAGGGAAGCAATCAGCCCCAGCATTTT.

This chain links TRBV29-1 with TRBJ1-2; 7 nucleotides agree with TRBD1. With V trimmed by 3 bases and J by 3 bases, 7 bases remained unmatched. Germline CDR1 is SQVTM and CDR2 is ANQGSEA. This CDR3 has 14 residues. The CDR3 sequence is CSVESRQGDYGYTF. As DNA, the CDR3 is TGCAGCGTTGAGTCCCGTCAGGGGGACTATGGCTACACCTTC.

The chain recombines TRBV11-1 with TRBJ2-4, with D possibly being TRBD1 or TRBD2 (5 bases each). Trimming stripped 5 bases from V and 0 bases from J, with 11 bases between. This CDR3 has 15 residues. Germline V gives CDR1 SGHAT, CDR2 FQDESV (reference sequence). The CDR3 loop is CASSRRDLAKNIQYF. The CDR3 nucleotides are TGTGCCAGCAGCCGCCGGGACCTAGCCAAAAACATTCAGTACTTC.

The chain links TRBV6-1 to TRBJ2-4; D gene ambiguous. This CDR3 comprises 17 residues. CDR1 MNHNS and CDR2 SASEGT come from the germline V gene. V was cut by 2 bases and J by 1 base, with 15 bases left in between. As DNA, the CDR3 is TGTGCCAGCAGTGAATCGGGCGAGGCTTCGGCCAAAAACATTCAGTACTTC. Residues: CASSESGEASAKNIQYF.

The chain carries TRBV2 and TRBJ2-5; 7 bases line up with TRBD2. CDR3 length: 13 amino acids. J gave up 5 bases and V 8 bases, and 8 bases lay outside the gene matches. Germline CDR1 and CDR2: SNHLY and FYNNEI. The CDR3 region is CASGLREGETQYF. CDR3 DNA sequence: TGTGCCAGCGGCCTGAGGGAGGGTGAGACCCAGTACTTC.

The rearrangement links TRBV27 to TRBJ1-1; 7 bases agree with TRBD1. Trimming took 5 bases from V and 2 from J; bases not matched to a gene: 5. The CDR3 length is 14 residues. Per germline, CDR1 MNHEY and CDR2 SMNVEV (reference sequence). CDR3 in amino acids: CASSQTGANTEAFF. Here the CDR3 DNA reads TGTGCCAGCAGTCAAACAGGGGCCAACACTGAAGCTTTCTTT.

This clone was observed once. V is TRBV2 and J is TRBJ2-2; 7 nucleotides match TRBD1. The CDR3 consists of 15 residues. Germline CDR1 and CDR2: SNHLY and FYNNEI. The trim removed 7 bases at V and 5 bases at J, leaving 10 bases unmatched. CDR3: CASTPRGQKTGELFF. Written as DNA, the CDR3 is TGTGCCAGCACCCCCCGGGGACAGAAAACCGGGGAGCTGTTTTTT.